Shown below are 15 T cell receptor beta chains from a single sample sequenced in a study of cytomegalovirus exposure and HLA in healthy donors (TCRdb year 2017). The library was prepared using the immunoSEQ multiplex PCR assay. The multiplex PCR relied on a mix of 60 forward primers for TCR Vbeta segments and 13 reverse primers for TCR Jbeta segments. Sourced from immuneACCESS, this table was stored by TCRdb with only in-frame sequences that have V and J called. A share of the clones is absent; for the studies checked, an unresolved V gene accounts for under half, and the remainder has no known explanation. Counted in this sample were some 150,000 clones; 60% to 80% of them appeared once. The top ten clonotypes cover 1.1% of the sample. The sequencing sample was made of PBMCs. These TCRs come from a male donor in good health and CMV-seronegative.

The V and J genes are TRBV21-1 and TRBJ2-3; the D call in the table, TRBD2, was not verified against the DNA. TRBV21-1 is described as a pseudogene. The CDR3 covers 16 residues. CDR3 region: CASTTDPGGSTDTQYF. The CDR3 DNA is TGTGCCAGCACCACCGACCCCGGGGGAAGCACAGATACGCAGTATTTT.

The CDR3 reads CSVDGSRGILGIPSTDTQYF. CDR3 bases: TGCAGCGTTGACGGGAGTCGGGGGATTTTAGGGATCCCGAGCACAGATACGCAGTATTTT. The chain recombines TRBV29-1 with TRBJ2-3, with a weak D call TRBD2 (6 bases). V lost 3 bases and J 0 bases, leaving 28 bases between the germline ends. Germline lookup yields CDR1 SQVTM and CDR2 ANQGSEA. This CDR3 is built from 20 residues.

This clone occurred once. The chain employs TRBV27 and TRBJ1-6, with 8 bases that match TRBD1. The V gene end was trimmed by 4 bases and the J gene end by 8 bases; junction bases not matched to a gene: 7. Germline CDR1 is MNHEY and CDR2 is SMNVEV (reference sequence). The CDR3 has 15 amino acids. The CDR3: CASSSGGKTYSPLHF. In DNA, the CDR3 is TGTGCCAGCAGTTCAGGGGGCAAGACTTATTCACCCCTCCACTTT.

This CDR3 is CASINLYRRGNEQFF. Here the CDR3 DNA reads TGTGCCAGCATCAACTTATACCGACGGGGAAATGAGCAGTTCTTC. The V call is TRBV5-6, the J call TRBJ2-1; D is possibly TRBD2 (5 bases). CDR1 SGHDT and CDR2 YYEEEE come from the germline V gene. V was cut by 6 bases and J by 7 bases, with 20 bases left in between. CDR3 length: 15 amino acids.

The gene calls are TRBV27 and TRBJ2-7; 11 bases match TRBD1. The V gene's germline CDR1 is MNHEY and CDR2 SMNVEV (reference sequence). After removal of 7 bases from V and 5 bases from J, the junction contained 4 bases not matched to a gene. The CDR3 runs to 13 residues. The CDR3 protein is CASKDRGPDEQYF. In nucleotides, the CDR3 is TGTGCCAGCAAGGACAGGGGGCCCGACGAGCAGTACTTC.

The V and J genes are TRBV12-2 and TRBJ2-3; TRBD2, the table's D call, was not compared with the DNA. TRBV12-2 is designated a pseudogene. The CDR3 covers 12 residues. This CDR3 is CASRSIRDTQYF. CDR3 sequence (DNA): TGTGCAAGTCGCTCAATCCGGGATACGCAGTATTTT.

In this sample, this clone turned up a few times. V usage is TRBV5-1 and J usage is TRBJ2-1; 10 positions agree with TRBD1. The trim removed 3 bases at V and 7 bases at J, leaving 7 bases unmatched. The germline V gene encodes CDR1 SGHRS and CDR2 YFSETQ. This CDR3 spans 15 amino acids. CDR3 bases: TGCGCCAGCAGCTCTCGACAGGGGGCAAGGAATGAGCAGTTCTTC. Its protein is CASSSRQGARNEQFF.

This chain joins TRBV7-2 and TRBJ2-2; D is undetermined. The length of the CDR3 is 14 residues. Deletions cut 0 bases from V and 5 bases from J, with 7 bases between. From germline, CDR1 is SGHTA and CDR2 FQGNSA. CDR3 sequence (DNA): TGTGCCAGCAGCTTAGCATCGGAGACCGGGGAGCTGTTTTTT. It encodes CASSLASETGELFF.

The genes are TRBV10-3 and TRBJ2-1; TRBD2 is a possible D gene (5 bases). CDR1 ENHRY and CDR2 SYGVKD come from the germline V gene. CDR3 length: 12 residues. V lost 10 bases and J lost 8, with 15 bases in between. DNA of the CDR3: TGTGCCACCGGAAGCGGTCGGCATGAGCAGTTCTTC. Protein: CATGSGRHEQFF.

DNA for the CDR3: TGTGCCAGCAGTCCAACGGCGGGACAGAATGAAAAACTGTTTTTT. Protein sequence: CASSPTAGQNEKLFF. The chain joins TRBV27 to TRBJ1-4, with 7 bases fitting TRBD1. CDR1 is MNHEY and CDR2 is SMNVEV in the germline V gene (reference sequence). V shed 5 bases, J shed 5 bases, and the junction held 8 bases outside the gene matches. This CDR3 region has 15 residues.

The chain couples TRBV29-1 to TRBJ2-7; a weak D match, TRBD1 (6 bases). Germline-derived CDR1 and CDR2 are SQVTM and ANQGSEA. The CDR3 contains 14 residues. The V and J ends lost 0 bases and 5 bases respectively, with 14 bases between them. In DNA form, the CDR3 reads TGCAGCGTTGAAGATCAGCTCAGGGGACACGAGCAGTACTTC. Translated, it gives CSVEDQLRGHEQYF.

This rearrangement joins TRBV7-9 to TRBJ2-7; 10 nucleotides match TRBD2. Per the germline V gene, CDR1 is SEHNR and CDR2 is FQNEAQ (reference sequence). This CDR3 comprises 18 residues. The V and J ends lost 5 bases and 2 bases, in that order; junction bases with no gene match: 15. CDR3 sequence reads: CASSPWTSGRLRTYEQYF. The DNA of the CDR3 is TGTGCCAGCAGCCCCTGGACTAGCGGAAGACTCAGGACCTACGAGCAGTACTTC.

This sequence joins TRBV6-5 and TRBJ1-1; maybe TRBD1 (6 bases). V was shortened by 6 bases and J by 10 bases, with 18 bases between the two germline ends. The CDR3 spans 13 residues. Germline V gives CDR1 MNHEY, CDR2 SVGAGI. CDR3 in amino acids: CASRNRDTGIAFF. The CDR3 DNA reads as TGTGCCAGCAGAAACCGGGACACGGGAATAGCTTTCTTT.

This clone was picked up one time. The chain recombines TRBV6-5 with TRBJ1-1; D ambiguous. The V end lost 2 bases, the J end lost 7 bases, and 14 bases lay between the germline ends. The CDR3 is made up of 14 amino acids. Germline values: CDR1 MNHEY, CDR2 SVGAGI. CDR3 coding DNA: TGTGCCAGCAGTTACGGTACGGAGATTCTTGAAGCTTTCTTT. Protein sequence: CASSYGTEILEAFF.

Only one count was recorded for this clone. This chain links TRBV7-2 with TRBJ2-3, with no clear D. CDR1 is SGHTA, CDR2 FQGNSA, per germline. The CDR3 covers 12 residues. V shed 5 bases and J shed 3 bases, with 6 bases lying between them. CDR3 in amino acids: CASSQATDTQYF. The CDR3 bases are TGTGCCAGCAGCCAGGCTACAGATACGCAGTATTTT.